This T cell receptor (beta chain) was observed in a study of CXCR3-negative and CXCR3-positive naive CD8 T cells. Study-level findings and limits: Freshly isolated PBMCs were used in most assays, given partial CXCR3 loss after freezing. Relative to CXCR3-negative naive cells, CXCR3-positive naive cells had more hydrophobic TRB CDR3s.

The CDR3 consists of 15 residues. Per the germline V gene, CDR1 is MDHEN and CDR2 is SYDVKM. The authors made the TRB cDNA libraries by 5' RACE using UMI labels. TCRdb derives one entry per CDR3 protein from the 5' RACE reads, leaving out DNA. The sample includes approximately 130,000 distinct CDR3 sequences. Regarding this clonotype: Antigen: not known.

Triplicate sorts, around 310,000 cells apiece, were made for each CD8+ T cell subset. Naive CD8+ T cells showed CD45RO-CCR7+CD27+CD95-. The clonotype was recovered from a human donor in good health. Some clones in this sample may be carry-over from other donors' samples. Specimen: naive CXCR3+ CD8+ T cells from blood. Indicated subset: CD45RO-CCR7+CD27+CD95- naive CD8+ T cells expressing CXCR3 (TNR3+). This chain uses TRBV28 with TRBJ2-7; TCRdb's D call, TRBD1, is unchecked because there is no DNA. CDR3 in amino acids: CASSPLGAGAGEQYF. Full variable domain (outside the CDR3, taken from reference TRBV28 and TRBJ2-7): DVKVTQSSRYLVKRTGEKVFLECVQDMDHENMFWYRQDPGLGLRLIYFSYDVKMKEKGDIPEGYSVSREKKERFSLILESASTNQTSMYLCASSPLGAGAGEQYFGPGTRLTVT.